The source of this T cell receptor (beta chain) is a study of early T cells in non-severe SARS-CoV-2 infection. Study-wide context: The sequenced material was bulk RNA from unsorted whole blood, and its chains were unpaired.

Each single cDNA molecule received a unique molecular identifier. TCRdb analysed the 5' RACE reads with MiXCR anew, one entry per CDR3 protein. The table has 75,000 to 80,000 distinct CDR3 sequences, roughly 10% seen once; the top ten hold around 11%. This clonotype was found many times. No antigen is known for it. The germline V and J ends were trimmed by 4 bases and 4 bases, with 12 bases remaining between them. CDR1 is SGHNT and CDR2 is YYREEE in the germline V gene (reference sequence). The CDR3 contains 13 residues. Overall study findings and caveats: Anti-spike CD8 responses were favored by VDJdb matching, which missed private and CD4 specificities.

This chain connects TRBV5-4 to TRBJ2-7; weak D call: TRBD2 (6 bases). This specimen was whole blood, taken at baseline. This receptor was taken from an adult who was a healthcare worker with PCR-confirmed SARS-CoV-2 infection or an uninfected control (not recorded which). DNA of the CDR3: TGTGCCAGCAGCGTGTCGGAGGGGTACGAGCAGTACTTC. Translation: CASSVSEGYEQYF.